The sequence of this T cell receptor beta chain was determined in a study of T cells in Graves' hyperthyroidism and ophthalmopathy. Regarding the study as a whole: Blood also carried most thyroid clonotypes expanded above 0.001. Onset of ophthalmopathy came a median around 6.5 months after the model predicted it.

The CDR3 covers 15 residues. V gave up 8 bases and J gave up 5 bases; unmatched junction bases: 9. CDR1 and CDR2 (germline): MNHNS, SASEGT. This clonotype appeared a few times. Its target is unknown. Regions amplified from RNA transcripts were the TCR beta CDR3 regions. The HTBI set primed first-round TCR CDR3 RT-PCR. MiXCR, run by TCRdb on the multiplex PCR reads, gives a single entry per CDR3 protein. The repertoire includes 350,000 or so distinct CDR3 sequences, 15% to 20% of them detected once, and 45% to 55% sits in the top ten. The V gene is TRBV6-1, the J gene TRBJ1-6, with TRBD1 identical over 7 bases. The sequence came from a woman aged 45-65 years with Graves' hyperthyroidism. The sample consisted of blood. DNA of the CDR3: TGTGCCAGCGGCAGGGGGTATGAGAATAATTCACCCCTCCACTTT. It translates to CASGRGYENNSPLHF.